These 15 T cell receptor beta chains originate from one sample sequenced in a study of cytomegalovirus exposure and HLA in healthy donors. In the PCR, 60 Vbeta and 13 Jbeta primers were used. Using immunoSEQ multiplex PCR, the repertoire was profiled, and TCRdb retains in-frame clones only, with some absent. The data show more than 150,000 clones, roughly 90% seen once. Source material: PBMCs. These receptors were taken from a girl under two years old in good health and CMV-seronegative.

This chain links TRBV6-1 with TRBJ2-7, with D tentatively TRBD2 (5 bases). Germline CDR1 MNHNS, CDR2 SASEGT. Trimming took 4 bases from V and 3 from J, leaving 10 bases between them. The CDR3 has 13 residues. CDR3 region: CASSAGGFYEQYF. CDR3 nucleotide sequence: TGTGCCAGCAGTGCCGGCGGGTTCTACGAGCAGTACTTC.

The chain joins TRBV5-1 to TRBJ1-2; TRBD1 matches at 7 bases. This CDR3 region has 15 residues. CDR1 is SGHRS, CDR2 YFSETQ, per germline. Germline trimming cut 4 bases from V and 8 bases from J; bases unmatched to any gene: 14. The CDR3 loop reads CASSPRGTATQGYTF. CDR3 bases: TGCGCCAGCAGCCCGAGAGGGACAGCCACGCAAGGCTACACCTTC.

V is TRBV30 and J is TRBJ1-1; D is perhaps TRBD1 (5 bases). The germline V gene has CDR1 GTSNPN and CDR2 SVGIG (reference sequence). The CDR3 runs to 11 residues. The V and J ends lost 3 bases and 9 bases respectively, with 11 bases between them. Here the CDR3 reads CAWRAGGKAFF. CDR3 in DNA: TGTGCCTGGAGAGCGGGGGGTAAAGCTTTCTTT.

The genes are TRBV7-2 and TRBJ2-3; D uncertain. The CDR3 is made up of 14 amino acids. Germline CDR1 and CDR2: SGHTA and FQGNSA. V gave up 1 base and J gave up 2 bases, with 7 bases separating them. CDR3 sequence reads: CASSLDSTTDTQYF. The CDR3 region has the DNA TGTGCCAGCAGCTTAGACAGCACCACAGATACGCAGTATTTT.

The rearrangement uses TRBV5-4 and TRBJ1-1; D is uncertain. With 6 bases removed from V and 0 bases from J, the gap between germline ends came to 15 bases. The CDR3 length is 15 residues. Germline assignment: CDR1 SGHNT and CDR2 YYREEE (reference sequence). The CDR3 DNA follows: TGTGCCAGCATAGAGGAGGGCCCCCTGAACACTGAAGCTTTCTTT. This gives the protein CASIEEGPLNTEAFF.

This clone was observed a single time. V gene TRBV6-5 combines with J gene TRBJ1-6; no reliable D call. CDR1 is MNHEY and CDR2 is SVGAGI in the germline V gene. The CDR3 has 13 residues. V dropped 8 bases and J dropped 4 bases, with 9 bases sitting between them. CDR3 loop: CASAGLYNSPLHF. The CDR3 DNA reads TGTGCCAGCGCGGGCTTATATAATTCACCCCTCCACTTT.

This chain connects TRBV30 to TRBJ2-2, with D uncertain. The CDR3 contains 13 residues. V was pared by 1 base and J by 1 base, with 4 bases between. Germline V gene data show CDR1 as GTSNPN and CDR2 as SVGIG (reference sequence). CDR3 nucleotide sequence: TGTGCCTGGAGTGCCGGGAACACCGGGGAGCTGTTTTTT. Protein product: CAWSAGNTGELFF.

The chain recombines TRBV7-8 with TRBJ2-1; tentatively, D is TRBD2 (5 bases). The CDR3 is 16 amino acids. V was trimmed by 4 bases and J by 6 bases, leaving 19 bases between them. Germline CDR1 and CDR2: SGHVS and FQNEAQ. The CDR3 DNA sequence: TGTGCCAGCAGCTCCCCAGCCCGGACTGTCCTCAATGAGCAGTTCTTC. Its translation is CASSSPARTVLNEQFF.

The chain has TRBV2 and TRBJ1-2, with 7 bases aligning to TRBD1. V lost 6 bases and J lost 2; bases outside the gene matches: 3. This CDR3 spans 13 amino acids. Germline V CDR1 and CDR2: SNHLY, FYNNEI. CDR3 DNA: TGTGCCAGCAGAAAACAGGGGAACTATGGCTACACCTTC. Translation gives CASRKQGNYGYTF. The complete variable domain, with remaining parts taken from reference TRBV2 and TRBJ1-2, reads EPEVTQTPSHQVTQMGQEVILRCVPISNHLYFYWYRQILGQKVEFLVSFYNNEISEKSEIFDDQFSVERPDGSNFTLKIRSTKLEDSAMYFCASRKQGNYGYTFGSGTRLTVV.

The V gene is TRBV5-1, the J gene TRBJ2-5, with D tentatively TRBD1 (6 bases). Trimming took 6 bases from V and 2 from J, leaving 14 bases between them. Germline V lookup: CDR1 SGHRS, CDR2 YFSETQ. CDR3 length equals 14 residues. CDR3 protein: CASTPRQVQETQYF. Written as DNA, the CDR3 is TGCGCCAGCACACCTCGACAGGTTCAAGAGACCCAGTACTTC.

J is TRBJ1-2 and V is TRBV28; 9 nucleotides align to TRBD1. This CDR3 has 16 residues. In germline, CDR1 is MDHEN, CDR2 SYDVKM. Trimming at V came to 5 bases and at J to 4 bases, leaving 11 bases not matched to a gene. The CDR3 coding sequence is TGTGCCAGCAGTCTGAACAATCCGGGACAGGGCTATGGCTACACCTTC. Amino acid sequence: CASSLNNPGQGYGYTF.

The chain has TRBV10-3 and TRBJ2-7; TRBD1 might be the D (6 bases). Germline V gene lookup returns CDR1 ENHRY and CDR2 SYGVKD. V was clipped by 7 bases and J by 6 bases, with 16 bases between them. This CDR3 region has 13 residues. The CDR3 nucleotides are TGTGCCATCACCGGGTTACAGGGTGGCGAGCAGTACTTC. Residues: CAITGLQGGEQYF.

The genes are TRBV25-1 and TRBJ2-3, with 7 bases fitting TRBD2. Unmatched junction bases numbered 10, after V lost 6 bases and J lost 4 bases. This CDR3 region has 15 residues. Germline CDR1 MGHDK, CDR2 SYGVNS. CDR3 region: CASSEHSGMSDTQYF. The DNA of the CDR3 is TGTGCCAGCAGCGAACACAGCGGGATGTCAGATACGCAGTATTTT.

This chain connects TRBV5-1 to TRBJ1-1; D is unclear. V lost 4 bases to trimming and J lost 0 bases, with 13 bases between them. The CDR3 extends over 15 amino acids. Per the germline V gene, CDR1 is SGHRS and CDR2 is YFSETQ. The CDR3 reads CASSPGIFVNTEAFF. In nucleotides, the CDR3 is TGCGCCAGCAGCCCGGGGATATTCGTGAACACTGAAGCTTTCTTT.

This sequence joins TRBV7-6 and TRBJ2-7, with 12 nucleotides matching TRBD2. Germline CDR1 is SGHVS and CDR2 is FNYEAQ. The CDR3 spans 18 residues. Losses at the gene ends were 1 base for V and 0 bases for J; bases not matched to a gene: 7. The CDR3 spells CASSLGSQTSGGSYEQYF. CDR3 DNA: TGTGCCAGCAGCTTAGGGAGCCAGACTAGCGGGGGCTCCTACGAGCAGTACTTC.